The subject of this entry is one TCR beta chain. The antigen remains undetermined. CD45RO-negative cells were positively selected for CCR7, leaving out terminally differentiated effector memory CD45RA+ cells. This specimen belongs to a study of shared clonotypes between healthy human individuals. Germline V lookup: CDR1 MDHEN, CDR2 SYDVKM. V lost 3 bases to trimming and J lost 5 bases, with 14 bases between them. The CDR3 sequence is 16 residues long. Study outcomes and limitations: As a rule, naive subsets had a larger estimated richness than memory subsets. The study found lower generation probabilities in non-shared clonotypes than in those shared by all four donors. Collection of samples was limited to blood; tissue repertoires likely differ.

In the original analysis: Filtering differed since immunoSEQ provided only junctions, with no quality scores. Libraries were prepared by immunoSEQ multiplex PCR; TCRdb keeps only in-frame clonotypes and omits some of them. V, J and clone size derive from that table, while D and trimming were established from the DNA sequence. The sample has around 2,000,000 clones, about 95% seen once. This rearrangement joins TRBV28 to TRBJ1-6; possible D gene TRBD1, 6 bases. The sequencing sample was made of naive CD8+ T cells sorted from blood. The receptor was derived from a young man in good health. The DNA for the CDR3 is TGTGCCAGCAGTTTCAGGGGCGTCCAAAATAATTCACCCCTCCACTTT. Its translation: CASSFRGVQNNSPLHF.